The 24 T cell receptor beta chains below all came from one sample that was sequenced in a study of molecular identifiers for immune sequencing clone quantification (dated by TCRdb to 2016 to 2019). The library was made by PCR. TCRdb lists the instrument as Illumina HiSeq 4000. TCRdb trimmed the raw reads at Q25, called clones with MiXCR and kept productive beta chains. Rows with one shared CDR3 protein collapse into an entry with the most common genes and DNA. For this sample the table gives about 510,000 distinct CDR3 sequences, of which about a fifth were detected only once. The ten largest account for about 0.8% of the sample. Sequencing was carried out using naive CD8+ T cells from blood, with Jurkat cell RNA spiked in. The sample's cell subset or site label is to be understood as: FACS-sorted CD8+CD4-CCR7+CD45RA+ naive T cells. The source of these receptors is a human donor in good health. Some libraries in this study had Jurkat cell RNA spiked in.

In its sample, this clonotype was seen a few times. The CDR3 nucleotides are TGTGCCAGCAGTTCCCCCTATCGAAGCGGGAGGGACAATGAGCAGTTCTTC. This translates into CASSSPYRSGRDNEQFF. The chain combines TRBV28 with TRBJ2-1; TRBD2 aligns across 10 bases. Germline V gene data show CDR1 as MDHEN and CDR2 as SYDVKM. The trim removed 4 bases at V and 5 bases at J, leaving 11 bases unmatched. The CDR3 runs to 17 residues. Based on the CDR3 plus reference TRBV28 and TRBJ2-1, the full variable domain is DVKVTQSSRYLVKRTGEKVFLECVQDMDHENMFWYRQDPGLGLRLIYFSYDVKMKEKGDIPEGYSVSREKKERFSLILESASTNQTSMYLCASSSPYRSGRDNEQFFGPGTRLTVL.

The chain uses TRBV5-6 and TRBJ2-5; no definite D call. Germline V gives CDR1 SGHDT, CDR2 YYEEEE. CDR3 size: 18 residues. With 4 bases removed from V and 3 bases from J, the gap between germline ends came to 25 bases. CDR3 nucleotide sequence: TGTGCCAGCAGCCTTCGCACGTCGTTTCGCGGAAAAAAAGAGACCCAGTACTTC. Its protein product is CASSLRTSFRGKKETQYF.

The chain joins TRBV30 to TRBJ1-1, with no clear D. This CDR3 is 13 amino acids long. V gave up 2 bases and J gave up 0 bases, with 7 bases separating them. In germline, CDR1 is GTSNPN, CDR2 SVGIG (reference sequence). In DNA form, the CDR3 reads TGTGCCTGGAGTCTCTATTTGAACACTGAAGCTTTCTTT. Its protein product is CAWSLYLNTEAFF. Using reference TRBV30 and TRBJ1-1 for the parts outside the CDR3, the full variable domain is SQTIHQWPATLVQPVGSPLSLECTVEGTSNPNLYWYRQAAGRGLQLLFYSVGIGQISSEVPQNLSASRPQDRQFILSSKKLLLSDSGFYLCAWSLYLNTEAFFGQGTRLTVV.

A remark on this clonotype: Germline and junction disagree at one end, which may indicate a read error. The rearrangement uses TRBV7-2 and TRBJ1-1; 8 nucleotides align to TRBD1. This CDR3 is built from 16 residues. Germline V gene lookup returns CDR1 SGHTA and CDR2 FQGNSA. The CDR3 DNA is TGTGCCAGCAGCTTCCAGACAGGGGCCCGGGGGACTGGAGCTTTCTTT. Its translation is CASSFQTGARGTGAFF.

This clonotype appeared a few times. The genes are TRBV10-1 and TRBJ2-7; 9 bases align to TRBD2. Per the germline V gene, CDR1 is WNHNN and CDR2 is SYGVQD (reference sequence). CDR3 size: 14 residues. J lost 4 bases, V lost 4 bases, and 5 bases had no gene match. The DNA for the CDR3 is TGCGCCAGCAGTGTTGGTAGCGGGAGATACGAGCAGTACTTC. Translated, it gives CASSVGSGRYEQYF.

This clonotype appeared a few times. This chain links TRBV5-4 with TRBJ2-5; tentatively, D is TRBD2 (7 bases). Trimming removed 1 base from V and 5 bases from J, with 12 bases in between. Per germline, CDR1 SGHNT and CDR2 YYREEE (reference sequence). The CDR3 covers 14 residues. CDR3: CASSLRGGQETQYF. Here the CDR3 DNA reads TGTGCCAGCAGCTTGAGGGGGGGGCAGGAGACCCAGTACTTC.

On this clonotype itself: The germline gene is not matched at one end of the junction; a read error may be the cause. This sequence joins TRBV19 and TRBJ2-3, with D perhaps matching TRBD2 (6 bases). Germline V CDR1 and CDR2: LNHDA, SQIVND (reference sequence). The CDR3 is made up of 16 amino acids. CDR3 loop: CASSIDSGSSADAQYF. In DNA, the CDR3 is TGTGCCAGTAGTATCGATTCCGGGAGCAGCGCAGATGCGCAGTATTTT. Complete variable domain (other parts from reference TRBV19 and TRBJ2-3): DGGITQSPKYLFRKEGQNVTLSCEQNLNHDAMYWYRQDPGQGLRLIYYSQIVNDFQKGDIAEGYSVSREKKESFPLTVTSAQKNPTAFYLCASSIDSGSSADAQYFGPGTRLTVL.

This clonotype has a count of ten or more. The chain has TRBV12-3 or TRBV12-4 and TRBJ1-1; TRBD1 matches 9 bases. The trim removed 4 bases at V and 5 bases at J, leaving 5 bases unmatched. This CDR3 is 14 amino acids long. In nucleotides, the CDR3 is TGTGCCAGCAGTTCGACAGGGGGACAAACTGAAGCTTTCTTT. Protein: CASSSTGGQTEAFF.

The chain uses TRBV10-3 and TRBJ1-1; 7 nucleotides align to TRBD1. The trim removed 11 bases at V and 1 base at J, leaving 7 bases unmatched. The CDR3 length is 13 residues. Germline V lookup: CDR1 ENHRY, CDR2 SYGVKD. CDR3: CAVRQGPNTEAFF. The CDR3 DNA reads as TGTGCCGTGCGACAGGGACCGAACACTGAAGCTTTCTTT.

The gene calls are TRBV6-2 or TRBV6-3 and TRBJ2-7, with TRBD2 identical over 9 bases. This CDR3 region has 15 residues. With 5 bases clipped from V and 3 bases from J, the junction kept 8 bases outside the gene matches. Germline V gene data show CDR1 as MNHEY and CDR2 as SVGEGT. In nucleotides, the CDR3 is TGTGCCAGCAGTCCCGCTGGACTAGCGAACTACGAGCAGTACTTC. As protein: CASSPAGLANYEQYF.

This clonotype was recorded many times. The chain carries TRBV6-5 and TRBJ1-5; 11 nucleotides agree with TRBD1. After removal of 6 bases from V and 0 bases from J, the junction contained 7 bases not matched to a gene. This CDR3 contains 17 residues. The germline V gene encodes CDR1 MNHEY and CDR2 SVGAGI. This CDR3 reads CASRKDRGPYSNQPQHF. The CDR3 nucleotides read TGTGCCAGCAGAAAGGACAGGGGGCCCTATAGCAATCAGCCCCAGCATTTT.

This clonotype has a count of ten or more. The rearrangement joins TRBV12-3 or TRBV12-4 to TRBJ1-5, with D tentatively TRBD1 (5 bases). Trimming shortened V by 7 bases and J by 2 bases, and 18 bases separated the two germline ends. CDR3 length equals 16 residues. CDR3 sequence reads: CASTTLPREGNQPQHF. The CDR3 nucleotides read TGTGCCAGCACCACCCTCCCCAGGGAGGGCAATCAGCCCCAGCATTTT.

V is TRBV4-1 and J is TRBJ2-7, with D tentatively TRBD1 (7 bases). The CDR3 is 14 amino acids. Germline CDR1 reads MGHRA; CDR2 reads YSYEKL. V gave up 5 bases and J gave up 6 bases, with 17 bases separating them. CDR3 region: CASSSGDRDVEQYF. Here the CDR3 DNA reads TGCGCCAGCAGCTCGGGGGACAGAGACGTCGAGCAGTACTTC.

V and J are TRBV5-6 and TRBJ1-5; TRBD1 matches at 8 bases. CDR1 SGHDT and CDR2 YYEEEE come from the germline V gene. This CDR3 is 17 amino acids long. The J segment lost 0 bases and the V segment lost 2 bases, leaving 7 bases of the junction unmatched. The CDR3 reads CASSLGTGPYSNQPQHF. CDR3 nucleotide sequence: TGTGCCAGCAGCTTAGGGACAGGACCCTATAGCAATCAGCCCCAGCATTTT.

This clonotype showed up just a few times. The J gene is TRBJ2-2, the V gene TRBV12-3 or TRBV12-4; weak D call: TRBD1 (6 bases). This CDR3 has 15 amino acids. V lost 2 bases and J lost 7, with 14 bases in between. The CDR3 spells CASSLLNRAYGELFF. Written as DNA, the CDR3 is TGTGCCAGCAGTTTATTAAACAGGGCCTACGGGGAGCTGTTTTTT.

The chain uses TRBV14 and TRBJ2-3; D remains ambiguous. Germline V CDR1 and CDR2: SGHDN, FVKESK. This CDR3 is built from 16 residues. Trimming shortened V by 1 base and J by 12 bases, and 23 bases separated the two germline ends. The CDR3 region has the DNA TGTGCCAGCAGCCAAGGTCCTCCGTCGCCCACAGATGCACAGTATTTT. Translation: CASSQGPPSPTDAQYF.

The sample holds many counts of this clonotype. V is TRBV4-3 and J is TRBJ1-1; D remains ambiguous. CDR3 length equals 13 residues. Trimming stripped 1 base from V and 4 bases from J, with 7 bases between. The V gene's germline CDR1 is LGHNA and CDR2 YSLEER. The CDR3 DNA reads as TGCGCCAGCAGCCAAGGCTGGAGCACTGAAGCTTTCTTT. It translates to CASSQGWSTEAFF.

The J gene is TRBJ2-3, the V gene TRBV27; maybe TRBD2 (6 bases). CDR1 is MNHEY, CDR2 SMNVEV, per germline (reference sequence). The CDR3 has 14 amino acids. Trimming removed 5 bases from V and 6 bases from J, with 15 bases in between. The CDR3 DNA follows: TGTGCCAGCAGTCTGGGACTCGGCCTGGATACGCAGTATTTT. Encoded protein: CASSLGLGLDTQYF.

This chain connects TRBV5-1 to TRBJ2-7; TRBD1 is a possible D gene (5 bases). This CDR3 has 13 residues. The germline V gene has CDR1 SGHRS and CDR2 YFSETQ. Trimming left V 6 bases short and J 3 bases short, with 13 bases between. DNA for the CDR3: TGCGCCAGCAATGGCGGACAAGACTACGAGCAGTACTTC. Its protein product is CASNGGQDYEQYF.

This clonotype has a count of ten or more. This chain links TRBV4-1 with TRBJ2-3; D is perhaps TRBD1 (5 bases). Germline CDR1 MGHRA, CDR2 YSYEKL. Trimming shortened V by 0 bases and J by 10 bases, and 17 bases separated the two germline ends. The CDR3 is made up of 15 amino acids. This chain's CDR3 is CASSQDPSIAGSQYF. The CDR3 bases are TGCGCCAGCAGCCAAGATCCCAGCATCGCAGGGTCGCAGTATTTT.

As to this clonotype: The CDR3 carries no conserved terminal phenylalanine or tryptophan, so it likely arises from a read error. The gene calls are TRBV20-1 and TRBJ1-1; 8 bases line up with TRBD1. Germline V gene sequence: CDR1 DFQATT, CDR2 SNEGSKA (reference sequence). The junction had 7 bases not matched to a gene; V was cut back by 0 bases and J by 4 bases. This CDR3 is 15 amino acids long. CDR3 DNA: TGCAGTGCTAGAGACGCCACAGGGGGAATCACTGAAGCTTTCTCT. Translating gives CSARDATGGITEAFS.

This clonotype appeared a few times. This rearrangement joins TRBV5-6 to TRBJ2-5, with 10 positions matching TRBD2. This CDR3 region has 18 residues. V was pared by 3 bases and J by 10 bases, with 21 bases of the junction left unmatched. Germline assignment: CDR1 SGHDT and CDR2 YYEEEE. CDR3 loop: CASSWDYFRLAGEGFQYF. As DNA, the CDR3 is TGTGCCAGCAGCTGGGACTATTTCCGTCTAGCGGGAGAGGGGTTCCAGTACTTC.

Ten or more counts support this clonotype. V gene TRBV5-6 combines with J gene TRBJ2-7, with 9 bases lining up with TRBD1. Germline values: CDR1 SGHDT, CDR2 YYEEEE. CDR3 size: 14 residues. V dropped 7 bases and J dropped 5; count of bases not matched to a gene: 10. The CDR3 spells CASGGQGHADEQYF. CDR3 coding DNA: TGTGCCAGCGGAGGACAGGGGCACGCGGACGAGCAGTACTTC.

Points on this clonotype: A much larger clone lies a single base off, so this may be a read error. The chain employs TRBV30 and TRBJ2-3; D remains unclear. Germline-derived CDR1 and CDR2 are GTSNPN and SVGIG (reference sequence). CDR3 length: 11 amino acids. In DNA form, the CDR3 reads TGTGCCTGGAGTGAGGTGGATACGCGGTATTTT. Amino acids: CAWSEVDTRYF.